These 20 T cell receptor beta chains share one sample of origin, sequenced in a study of metastatic and nonmetastatic thyroid tumors. The entire patient cohort was treatment-naive prior to thyroid surgery. TCRdb reanalyzed the PCR reads with MiXCR. The sample yields 35,000 to 50,000 clones, 13% seen once. The sample was blood. The receptors stem from a female donor with papillary thyroid cancer or a benign thyroid nodule (not recorded which). Some clones in this sample may be carry-over from other donors' samples.

Concerning this clone itself: The junction departs from the called germline gene at one end, perhaps through a read error. The V call is TRBV20-1, the J call TRBJ2-7; D is perhaps TRBD1 or TRBD2 (6 bases each). This CDR3 spans 13 amino acids. CDR1 and CDR2 (germline): DFQATT, SNEGSKA (reference sequence). The CDR3 DNA follows: TGCAGTGCTAGAGATTGGAGGGGGAGCGCAAGTAACTTC. As protein: CSARDWRGSASNF.

This clone came up many times. This chain links TRBV11-2 with TRBJ2-7; 10 positions agree with TRBD2. J lost 6 bases, V lost 1 base, and 9 bases had no gene match. The CDR3 has 16 residues. CDR1 and CDR2 (germline): SGHAT, FQNNGV. The CDR3 sequence: CASSLVRAGGMGEQYF. The CDR3 DNA is TGTGCCAGCAGCTTAGTGAGAGCGGGAGGGATGGGCGAGCAGTACTTC.

This clone was observed at least ten times. The rearrangement uses TRBV7-8 and TRBJ2-7, with 7 bases aligning to TRBD2. Trimming removed 5 bases from V and 3 bases from J; junction bases left unmatched: 10. CDR3 size: 15 residues. Germline CDR1 SGHVS, CDR2 FQNEAQ. CDR3 DNA: TGTGCCAGCAGCCTCGCAGGCGGGAGAGTCTACGAGCAGTACTTC. Translated: CASSLAGGRVYEQYF. Looking up the rest from reference TRBV7-8 and TRBJ2-7 gives the full variable domain: GAGVSQSPRYKVAKRGQDVALRCDPISGHVSLFWYQQALGQGPEFLTYFQNEAQLDKSGLPSDRFFAERPEGSVSTLKIQRTQQEDSAVYLCASSLAGGRVYEQYFGPGTRLTVT.

The rearrangement uses TRBV7-3 and TRBJ2-1; weak D call: TRBD2 (5 bases). V was pared by 1 base and J by 5 bases, with 12 bases between. This CDR3 has 15 amino acids. Germline CDR1 and CDR2: SGHTA and FQGTGA. This chain's CDR3 is CASSLILGADNEQFF. In DNA, the CDR3 is TGTGCCAGCAGCTTAATACTCGGAGCGGACAATGAGCAGTTCTTC.

A single count supports this clone. The chain links TRBV20-1 to TRBJ1-2; D is possibly TRBD1 (5 bases). The germline V gene encodes CDR1 DFQATT and CDR2 SNEGSKA (reference sequence). This CDR3 is 16 amino acids long. The V gene lost 6 bases and the J gene lost 10 bases, with 30 bases spanning the gap. CDR3 protein: CSARQYPRKTSYFYTF. DNA of the CDR3: TGCAGTGCGCGACAGTACCCACGGAAGACCTCCTATTTCTACACCTTC.

In this sample, this clone turned up many times. This chain uses TRBV7-3 with TRBJ1-6; D is uncertain. This CDR3 contains 15 residues. Germline V gives CDR1 SGHTA, CDR2 FQGTGA. V dropped 4 bases and J dropped 6 bases, with 13 bases sitting between them. CDR3 sequence (DNA): TGTGCCAGCAGCTCCCTGGGTAATAGTAATTCACCCCTCCACTTT. Its translation is CASSSLGNSNSPLHF.

This clone appeared a few times. The rearrangement links TRBV6-1 to TRBJ2-7; D is ambiguous. CDR3 length: 11 amino acids. V lost 5 bases, J lost 6 bases, and 8 bases lay in between. Per germline, CDR1 MNHNS and CDR2 SASEGT. The CDR3 here is CASSLSAEQYF. The CDR3 bases are TGTGCCAGCAGTTTAAGCGCCGAGCAGTACTTC.

In its sample, this clone was seen many times. Here the CDR3 reads CASSPGTDNSPLHF. The CDR3 DNA follows: TGTGCCAGCAGCCCCGGGACAGATAATTCACCCCTCCACTTT. The rearrangement links TRBV11-2 to TRBJ1-6; 7 bases are shared with TRBD1. Germline assignment: CDR1 SGHAT and CDR2 FQNNGV. This CDR3 region has 14 residues. The junction had 3 bases not matched to a gene; V was cut back by 5 bases and J by 5 bases.

The chain combines TRBV11-2 with TRBJ2-7, with TRBD2 matching 7 bases. V gave up 5 bases and J gave up 3 bases; unmatched junction bases: 7. The CDR3 totals 14 residues. The germline V gene encodes CDR1 SGHAT and CDR2 FQNNGV. The DNA for the CDR3 is TGTGCCAGCAGCCCGAGCGGGGACCGCTACGAGCAGTACTTC. Protein product: CASSPSGDRYEQYF.

This clone was counted many times. The identical CDR3 is also encoded by other nucleotide sequences in the sample. The CDR3 sequence is CAWASGTGFYEQYF. Written as DNA, the CDR3 is TGTGCCTGGGCTAGCGGGACGGGATTCTACGAGCAGTACTTC. The chain employs TRBV30 and TRBJ2-7; TRBD2 matches at 9 bases. CDR1 and CDR2 (germline): GTSNPN, SVGIG (reference sequence). The CDR3 is made up of 14 amino acids. V dropped 5 bases and J dropped 3; count of bases not matched to a gene: 8.

There are many counts of this clone. The CDR3 reads CASRVNRGRRGYTF. The CDR3 coding sequence is TGTGCCAGCAGGGTGAACAGGGGGCGACGTGGCTACACCTTC. The chain is built from TRBV6-1 and TRBJ1-2; 9 nucleotides match TRBD1. CDR3 length: 14 residues. The V gene's germline CDR1 is MNHNS and CDR2 SASEGT. J was trimmed by 7 bases and V by 6 bases; bases with no gene match: 9.

This clone was recorded at least ten times. Its ends do not fully match the called genes, so a read error is possible. This sequence joins TRBV11-2 and TRBJ2-2, with unresolved D. The CDR3 is 13 residues long. Germline lookup yields CDR1 SGHAT and CDR2 FQNNGV. This CDR3 reads CVSSLAYTGELFF. CDR3 DNA: TGTGTCAGCAGCCTTGCTTACACCGGGGAGCTGTTTTTT.

This clone was seen repeatedly, ten times or more. The V and J genes are TRBV20-1 and TRBJ2-2; 7 nucleotides agree with TRBD2. Germline assignment: CDR1 DFQATT and CDR2 SNEGSKA (reference sequence). V shed 3 bases, J shed 5 bases, and the junction held 3 bases outside the gene matches. This CDR3 comprises 13 residues. The chain's CDR3 is CSASPGGTGELFF. For the CDR3, the DNA is TGCAGTGCTAGCCCGGGAGGTACCGGGGAGCTGTTTTTT.

This clone appeared many times. The chain links TRBV2 to TRBJ1-1, with TRBD1 matching over 8 bases. Trimming cost V 6 bases and J 1 base; bases outside gene matches: 4. This CDR3 contains 14 residues. Germline values: CDR1 SNHLY, CDR2 FYNNEI. The CDR3, as DNA: TGTGCCAGCAGGGACGGGACAGGGAACACTGAAGCTTTCTTT. It translates to CASRDGTGNTEAFF.

This clone appeared many times. The chain combines TRBV5-1 with TRBJ2-7, with 9 bases aligning to TRBD1. The CDR3 is 15 amino acids. Germline CDR1 is SGHRS and CDR2 is YFSETQ. V shed 0 bases, J shed 3 bases, and the junction held 4 bases outside the gene matches. The CDR3 spells CASSLGGQGNYEQYF. The CDR3 bases are TGCGCCAGCAGCTTGGGAGGACAGGGGAACTACGAGCAGTACTTC.

V is TRBV2 and J is TRBJ1-5; D gene uncertain. Germline V gene sequence: CDR1 SNHLY, CDR2 FYNNEI. The CDR3 loop spans 14 amino acids. V lost 3 bases and J lost 1, with 7 bases in between. In DNA form, the CDR3 reads TGTGCCAGCAGTGAGGCGCCAAGCAATCAGCCCCAGCATTTT. This translates into CASSEAPSNQPQHF.

This clone came up many times. The CDR3, as DNA: TGCAGTGCTAGTAGTGACAGGGCGGAGACCCAGTACTTC. Its protein product is CSASSDRAETQYF. The J gene is TRBJ2-5, the V gene TRBV20-1; TRBD1 matches at 7 bases. With V trimmed by 3 bases and J by 5 bases, 6 bases remained unmatched. The germline CDR1 and CDR2 sequences are DFQATT and SNEGSKA (reference sequence). The CDR3 spans 13 residues.

This clone came up many times. The chain uses TRBV6-1 and TRBJ2-1; 13 positions agree with TRBD2. J gave up 3 bases and V 6 bases, and 5 bases lay outside the gene matches. Germline V gene data show CDR1 as MNHNS and CDR2 as SASEGT. CDR3 length: 16 amino acids. CDR3 bases: TGTGCCAGCAGCGAGGGACTAGCGGGGATCTACAATGAGCAGTTCTTC. Protein: CASSEGLAGIYNEQFF.

There are many counts of this clone. The genes are TRBV9 and TRBJ2-1, with D perhaps assigned TRBD1 or TRBD2 (7 bases each). Germline V gene sequence: CDR1 SGDLS, CDR2 YYNGEE. The length of the CDR3 is 14 residues. Trimming pared 3 bases from V and 7 bases from J, leaving 14 bases between. DNA for the CDR3: TGTGCCAGCAGCGCAGGGGGAGGGGCAAATGAGCAGTTCTTC. Its protein product is CASSAGGGANEQFF.

This clone came up many times. The genes are TRBV28 and TRBJ2-7; 10 nucleotides align to TRBD2. J gave up 8 bases and V 2 bases, and 9 bases lay outside the gene matches. From germline, CDR1 is MDHEN and CDR2 SYDVKM. This CDR3 region has 15 residues. The CDR3: CASSLNQLAGDKQYF. Written as DNA, the CDR3 is TGTGCCAGCAGTTTAAATCAGCTAGCGGGAGACAAGCAGTACTTC.